This is a list of T cell receptor beta chains from one sample in a study of control samples from healthy donors and cancer patients. Produced via immunoSEQ multiplex PCR; TCRdb's table is partial and in-frame only. The profile shows about 140,000 clones, around 88% of them singletons. Sequencing input: blood. Receptor source: a man aged 18 to 29 in good health. Each CDR3 is given with its conserved first and last residue. A D gene is named only where the DNA matches it firmly. A row's size may be missing; if present it is once, few, many or a size class.

v_call: TRBV30; clone_size: few; d_call: .; j_call: TRBJ1-2; cdr3_nt: TGTGCCTGGAGTGGGGGTGGGTATGGCTACACCTTC; cdr3_aa: CAWSGGGYGYTF
v_call: TRBV19; clone_size: once; d_call: .; j_call: TRBJ2-7; cdr3_nt: TGTGCCAGTAGTTTCGGTTTCGGGTACGAGCAGTACTTC; cdr3_aa: CASSFGFGYEQYF
v_call: TRBV4-3; clone_size: .; d_call: TRBD2; j_call: TRBJ2-2; cdr3_nt: TGCGCCAGCACGAGTAGCGGGGGGGCAGGCACCGGGGAGCTGTTTTTT; cdr3_aa: CASTSSGGAGTGELFF
v_call: TRBV9; clone_size: .; d_call: TRBD2; j_call: TRBJ2-5; cdr3_nt: TGTGCCAGCAGCGTTAGCGGGGCGCTCCAAGAGACCCAGTACTTC; cdr3_aa: CASSVSGALQETQYF
v_call: TRBV10-2; clone_size: .; d_call: .; j_call: TRBJ2-3; cdr3_nt: TGCGCCAGCGAAGGGAACACAGATACGCAGTATTTT; cdr3_aa: CASEGNTDTQYF
v_call: TRBV7-8; clone_size: .; d_call: .; j_call: TRBJ2-1; cdr3_nt: TGTGCCAGCAGCTTAGCAGCTTTCTCCTACAATGAGCAGTTCTTC; cdr3_aa: CASSLAAFSYNEQFF
v_call: TRBV14; clone_size: .; d_call: .; j_call: TRBJ1-3; cdr3_nt: TGTGCCAGCAGTCCAACGAGAAACACCATATATTTT; cdr3_aa: CASSPTRNTIYF
v_call: TRBV3-1/TRBV3-2; clone_size: once; d_call: .; j_call: TRBJ1-1; cdr3_nt: TGTGCCAGCAGCCAAGATTTCAGGCTTAACACTGAAGCTTTCTTT; cdr3_aa: CASSQDFRLNTEAFF
v_call: TRBV24-1; clone_size: .; d_call: .; j_call: TRBJ1-2; cdr3_nt: TGTGCCACCAGTGACTCCAACAGGGTTGGGTATGGCTACACCTTC; cdr3_aa: CATSDSNRVGYGYTF
v_call: TRBV21-1; clone_size: .; d_call: .; j_call: TRBJ1-4; cdr3_nt: TGTGCCAGCAGCAAAGAGCAACTGGATGAAAAACTGTTTTTT; cdr3_aa: CASSKEQLDEKLFF
v_call: TRBV7-8; clone_size: .; d_call: .; j_call: TRBJ2-3; cdr3_nt: TGTGCCAGCAGCTTAATGGAAGCAGATACGCAGTATTTT; cdr3_aa: CASSLMEADTQYF
v_call: TRBV7-2; clone_size: .; d_call: .; j_call: TRBJ1-1; cdr3_nt: TGTGCCAGCAGCGCCTCACACACCAGCCTGAACACTGAAGCTTTCTTT; cdr3_aa: CASSASHTSLNTEAFF
v_call: TRBV7-8; clone_size: .; d_call: TRBD1; j_call: TRBJ2-3; cdr3_nt: TGTGCCAGCAGCCAATTCGACAGGGTCACAGATACGCAGTATTTT; cdr3_aa: CASSQFDRVTDTQYF
v_call: TRBV7-9; clone_size: .; d_call: .; j_call: TRBJ2-5; cdr3_nt: TGTGCCAGCAGGGACGGACTAACCGAGACCCAGTACTTC; cdr3_aa: CASRDGLTETQYF
v_call: TRBV6-2/TRBV6-3; clone_size: .; d_call: TRBD2; j_call: TRBJ2-1; cdr3_nt: TGTGCCAGCAGTTACTCGAAGGGTAGCGGGGGTAGCTCCTACAATGAGCAGTTCTTC; cdr3_aa: CASSYSKGSGGSSYNEQFF
v_call: TRBV7-9; clone_size: .; d_call: TRBD2; j_call: TRBJ2-5; cdr3_nt: TGTGCCAGCAGCTCCCGAAAACGACTAGCGGGGCACCAAGAGACCCAGTACTTC; cdr3_aa: CASSSRKRLAGHQETQYF
v_call: TRBV28; clone_size: few; d_call: .; j_call: TRBJ1-4; cdr3_nt: TGTGCCAGCAGTTTACTTTACAGATCTAATGAAAAACTGTTTTTT; cdr3_aa: CASSLLYRSNEKLFF
v_call: TRBV4-1; clone_size: .; d_call: .; j_call: TRBJ2-5; cdr3_nt: TGCGCCAGCAGCCGGACCGGGGCGCAGGAGACCCAGTACTTC; cdr3_aa: CASSRTGAQETQYF
v_call: TRBV28; clone_size: .; d_call: TRBD1; j_call: TRBJ1-1; cdr3_nt: TGTGCCAGCAGCCTTTTCCCCCGGACAGGAGGGAACACTGAAGCTTTCTTT; cdr3_aa: CASSLFPRTGGNTEAFF
v_call: TRBV5-1; clone_size: once; d_call: .; j_call: TRBJ2-1; cdr3_nt: TGCGCCAGCAGCTTGGGGACTGGGTCTAGGGAGCAGTTCTTC; cdr3_aa: CASSLGTGSREQFF
v_call: TRBV2; clone_size: once; d_call: TRBD1; j_call: TRBJ1-2; cdr3_nt: TGTGCCAGCAGTGCGGACAGGGGGAATGGCTACACCTTC; cdr3_aa: CASSADRGNGYTF
v_call: TRBV6-5; clone_size: .; d_call: .; j_call: TRBJ2-7; cdr3_nt: TGTGCCAGCAGTTACGCAGGTTCCGGCGAGCAGTACTTC; cdr3_aa: CASSYAGSGEQYF
v_call: TRBV18; clone_size: .; d_call: .; j_call: TRBJ2-1; cdr3_nt: TGTGCCAGCTCACCGAGACTTGGCAGAAGCTCCTACAATGAGCAGTTCTTC; cdr3_aa: CASSPRLGRSSYNEQFF
v_call: TRBV28; clone_size: .; d_call: .; j_call: TRBJ2-3; cdr3_nt: TGTGCCAGCAGTTTGGGGGGGCTTTCCACAGATACGCAGTATTTT; cdr3_aa: CASSLGGLSTDTQYF
v_call: TRBV28; clone_size: .; d_call: TRBD1; j_call: TRBJ2-1; cdr3_nt: TGTGCCAGCAGCCTGGGGACAGGGGAGCAGTTCTTC; cdr3_aa: CASSLGTGEQFF
v_call: TRBV6-5; clone_size: .; d_call: .; j_call: TRBJ1-4; cdr3_nt: TGTGCCAGCAGTTACTCGGGCGATGAAAAACTGTTTTTT; cdr3_aa: CASSYSGDEKLFF
v_call: TRBV4-2; clone_size: .; d_call: .; j_call: TRBJ2-2; cdr3_nt: TGTGCCAGCAGCCAAGAAACACAGGGTAACACCGGGGAGCTGTTTTTT; cdr3_aa: CASSQETQGNTGELFF
v_call: TRBV5-1; clone_size: .; d_call: TRBD2; j_call: TRBJ2-4; cdr3_nt: TGCGCCAGCAGCCCAGGACTAGCGGGCGCGGCCAAAAACATTCAGTACTTC; cdr3_aa: CASSPGLAGAAKNIQYF
v_call: TRBV19; clone_size: .; d_call: .; j_call: TRBJ2-1; cdr3_nt: TGTGCCAGTACCCCGGACGGCTATAGCTCCTACAATGAGCAGTTCTTC; cdr3_aa: CASTPDGYSSYNEQFF
v_call: TRBV2; clone_size: few; d_call: .; j_call: TRBJ2-4; cdr3_nt: TGTGCCAGCAACGACTTGGCCCGAGCCAAAAACATTCAGTACTTC; cdr3_aa: CASNDLARAKNIQYF
v_call: TRBV4-3; clone_size: .; d_call: TRBD1; j_call: TRBJ1-5; cdr3_nt: TGCGCCAGCAGCCAAGAAACAGGGGCTCAGCCCCAGCATTTT; cdr3_aa: CASSQETGAQPQHF
v_call: TRBV19; clone_size: .; d_call: TRBD1; j_call: TRBJ1-2; cdr3_nt: TGTGCCAGTAGTCTCCGAACGACAGGGACCGATGGCTACACCTTC; cdr3_aa: CASSLRTTGTDGYTF
v_call: TRBV12-3/TRBV12-4; clone_size: once; d_call: .; j_call: TRBJ1-5; cdr3_nt: TGTGCCAGCAGTGCATATCAGGGAGAGCCCCAGCATTTT; cdr3_aa: CASSAYQGEPQHF
v_call: TRBV5-8; clone_size: .; d_call: .; j_call: TRBJ2-3; cdr3_nt: TGTGCCAGCAGCCCTGGCCTGTTTAGCACAGATACGCAGTATTTT; cdr3_aa: CASSPGLFSTDTQYF
v_call: TRBV4-3; clone_size: .; d_call: .; j_call: TRBJ1-2; cdr3_nt: TGCGCCAGCAGCCCTTCCAGGGGCGCGAACTATGGCTACACCTTC; cdr3_aa: CASSPSRGANYGYTF
v_call: TRBV6-2/TRBV6-3; clone_size: .; d_call: .; j_call: TRBJ1-1; cdr3_nt: TGTGCCAGCAGCCGACCCTGGGACACTGAAGCTTTCTTT; cdr3_aa: CASSRPWDTEAFF
v_call: TRBV27; clone_size: once; d_call: .; j_call: TRBJ1-6; cdr3_nt: TGTGCCAGCAGTTCCCCGGGTTCACCCCTCCACTTT; cdr3_aa: CASSSPGSPLHF
v_call: TRBV7-9; clone_size: .; d_call: .; j_call: TRBJ2-1; cdr3_nt: TGTGCCAGCAGCGGGATGAGCAACGGTGAGCAGTTCTTC; cdr3_aa: CASSGMSNGEQFF
v_call: TRBV5-1; clone_size: .; d_call: .; j_call: TRBJ2-1; cdr3_nt: TGCGCCAGCAGCTTGGACAGGGTTTTCGATGAGCAGTTCTTC; cdr3_aa: CASSLDRVFDEQFF
v_call: TRBV4-2; clone_size: .; d_call: TRBD1; j_call: TRBJ2-1; cdr3_nt: TGTGCCAGCAGCCACCTAGACAGGGATGACAATGAGCAGTTCTTC; cdr3_aa: CASSHLDRDDNEQFF
v_call: TRBV7-6; clone_size: few; d_call: TRBD2; j_call: TRBJ2-1; cdr3_nt: TGTGCCAGCAGCCCGGGACTAGCGGTATACAATGAGCAGTTCTTC; cdr3_aa: CASSPGLAVYNEQFF
v_call: TRBV7-9; clone_size: .; d_call: .; j_call: TRBJ1-1; cdr3_nt: TGTGCCAGCAGCCCCGTTGTGGCGGGAGCTGAAGCTTTCTTT; cdr3_aa: CASSPVVAGAEAFF
v_call: TRBV7-9; clone_size: few; d_call: TRBD1; j_call: TRBJ2-2; cdr3_nt: TGTGCCAGCAGCTTCCCCACAGGGGGTGCAACTCGCGGGGAGCTGTTTTTT; cdr3_aa: CASSFPTGGATRGELFF
v_call: TRBV19; clone_size: .; d_call: TRBD1; j_call: TRBJ2-1; cdr3_nt: TGTGCCAGTAGTATTGACAGGGGCAATGAGCAGTTCTTC; cdr3_aa: CASSIDRGNEQFF
v_call: TRBV29-1; clone_size: .; d_call: .; j_call: TRBJ1-5; cdr3_nt: TGCAGCGTTGAAGAGCGGGGGGCCTTACCCAATCAGCCCCAGCATTTT; cdr3_aa: CSVEERGALPNQPQHF
v_call: TRBV11-2; clone_size: .; d_call: .; j_call: TRBJ2-1; cdr3_nt: TGTGCCAGCAGTCAGCAGGGCATCTCAGGCGATGAGCAGTTCTTC; cdr3_aa: CASSQQGISGDEQFF
v_call: TRBV6-5; clone_size: .; d_call: .; j_call: TRBJ1-6; cdr3_nt: TGTGCCAGCAGTTACTCGACAGAATCACCCCTCCACTTT; cdr3_aa: CASSYSTESPLHF
v_call: TRBV11-3; clone_size: once; d_call: .; j_call: TRBJ2-4; cdr3_nt: TGTGCCAGCAGCTTTCTGATTAACACCGAAAACATTCAGTACTTC; cdr3_aa: CASSFLINTENIQYF
v_call: TRBV5-8; clone_size: .; d_call: .; j_call: TRBJ2-1; cdr3_nt: TGTGCCAGCAGCACGGACAGTGGCTATGAGCAGTTCTTC; cdr3_aa: CASSTDSGYEQFF
v_call: TRBV6-6; clone_size: .; d_call: TRBD1; j_call: TRBJ1-6; cdr3_nt: TGTGCCAGCAGTTCTATCCCTCGGGACAGAAATTCACCCCTCCACTTT; cdr3_aa: CASSSIPRDRNSPLHF
v_call: TRBV5-1; clone_size: .; d_call: .; j_call: TRBJ1-3; cdr3_nt: TGCGCCAGCAGCTTGGTCGAGGGGTTTAGAGGAAACACCATATATTTT; cdr3_aa: CASSLVEGFRGNTIYF